A selection of T cell receptor beta chains follows, all from one sample in a study of T cell changes during pregnancy in multiple sclerosis. Using immunoSEQ multiplex PCR, the repertoire was profiled, and TCRdb retains in-frame clones only, with some absent. The table records tens of thousands of clones, around 89% of them present only once. Sequenced here: CD4+ T cells from peripheral blood mononuclear cells, sampled in the first trimester of pregnancy. The source of these receptors is a female donor with multiple sclerosis, enrolled in a pregnancy study. Each CDR3 is given with its conserved first and last residue. A D gene is named only where the DNA matches it firmly.

j_call: TRBJ1-1; d_call: TRBD1; v_call: TRBV9; cdr3_aa: CASSPRTGNTEAFF; cdr3_nt: TGTGCCAGCAGCCCCAGGACAGGGAACACTGAAGCTTTCTTT
j_call: TRBJ2-2; d_call: TRBD1; v_call: TRBV2; cdr3_aa: CASSHGQGKAGELFF; cdr3_nt: TGTGCCAGCAGTCATGGACAGGGTAAAGCCGGGGAGCTGTTTTTT
j_call: TRBJ2-2; d_call: TRBD1; v_call: TRBV5-1; cdr3_aa: CASSSGTGAGELFF; cdr3_nt: TGCGCCAGCAGCTCGGGGACAGGGGCTGGGGAGCTGTTTTTT
j_call: TRBJ1-1; d_call: -; v_call: TRBV19; cdr3_aa: CASSIEVNRNSNTEAFF; cdr3_nt: TGTGCCAGTAGTATAGAAGTAAACAGAAACTCGAACACTGAAGCTTTCTTT
j_call: TRBJ2-5; d_call: -; v_call: TRBV29-1; cdr3_aa: CSVDNLAGGETQYF; cdr3_nt: TGCAGCGTTGACAACCTCGCAGGGGGGGAGACCCAGTACTTC
j_call: TRBJ2-3; d_call: -; v_call: TRBV7-2; cdr3_aa: CASSMILGGGGADTQYF; cdr3_nt: TGTGCCAGCAGCATGATCCTCGGCGGGGGCGGGGCAGATACGCAGTATTTT
j_call: TRBJ2-7; d_call: TRBD2; v_call: TRBV2; cdr3_aa: CASSLAGGSYEQYF; cdr3_nt: TGTGCCAGCAGCTTAGCGGGGGGATCCTACGAGCAGTACTTC
j_call: TRBJ2-5; d_call: TRBD2; v_call: TRBV5-1; cdr3_aa: CASSLGSSAGGRYQETQYF; cdr3_nt: TGCGCCAGCAGCTTGGGTAGTTCAGCGGGGGGCCGGTACCAAGAGACCCAGTACTTC
j_call: TRBJ2-2; d_call: TRBD1; v_call: TRBV30; cdr3_aa: CAWAGTVDTGELFF; cdr3_nt: TGTGCCTGGGCCGGGACAGTCGACACCGGGGAGCTGTTTTTT
j_call: TRBJ1-4; d_call: TRBD1; v_call: TRBV25-1; cdr3_aa: CASSEYKGTDEKLFF; cdr3_nt: TGTGCCAGCAGTGAATACAAGGGGACAGACGAAAAACTGTTTTTT
j_call: TRBJ1-1; d_call: -; v_call: TRBV27; cdr3_aa: CASSPWEGRGRRSTEAFF; cdr3_nt: TGTGCCAGCAGTCCCTGGGAGGGCCGGGGGCGTCGTAGCACTGAAGCTTTCTTT
j_call: TRBJ1-1; d_call: -; v_call: TRBV6-4; cdr3_aa: CASRTTRMNTEAFF; cdr3_nt: TGTGCCAGCAGAACGACAAGGATGAACACTGAAGCTTTCTTT
j_call: TRBJ1-4; d_call: TRBD1; v_call: TRBV5-6; cdr3_aa: CASSRWDSQKLFF; cdr3_nt: TGTGCCAGCAGCCGGTGGGACAGCCAAAAACTGTTTTTT
j_call: TRBJ1-2; d_call: TRBD1; v_call: TRBV14; cdr3_aa: CASSQGQPGYTF; cdr3_nt: TGTGCCAGCAGCCAGGGACAGCCTGGCTACACCTTC
j_call: TRBJ2-7; d_call: TRBD2; v_call: TRBV6-5; cdr3_aa: CASSLRGGSYEQYF; cdr3_nt: TGTGCCAGCAGTCTCCGTGGCGGGAGCTACGAGCAGTACTTC
j_call: TRBJ2-2; d_call: TRBD1; v_call: TRBV19; cdr3_aa: CASSTQGARNTGELFF; cdr3_nt: TGTGCCAGTAGTACTCAGGGGGCGCGGAACACCGGGGAGCTGTTTTTT
j_call: TRBJ2-3; d_call: TRBD2; v_call: TRBV28; cdr3_aa: CASSLAASGSTDTQYF; cdr3_nt: TGTGCCAGCAGTTTAGCGGCTAGCGGGAGTACAGATACGCAGTATTTT
j_call: TRBJ1-1; d_call: TRBD1; v_call: TRBV28; cdr3_aa: CASSTPGTENTEAFF; cdr3_nt: TGTGCCAGCAGCACCCCCGGGACAGAGAACACTGAAGCTTTCTTT
j_call: TRBJ1-2; d_call: TRBD1; v_call: TRBV7-2; cdr3_aa: CASSPVGDRMYGYTF; cdr3_nt: TGTGCCAGCAGCCCCGTCGGGGACAGGATGTATGGCTACACCTTC
j_call: TRBJ1-2; d_call: TRBD1; v_call: TRBV13; cdr3_aa: CASSLGGPGQGLGGYTF; cdr3_nt: TGTGCCAGCAGCTTAGGGGGGCCGGGACAGGGGCTGGGTGGCTACACCTTC
j_call: TRBJ2-3; d_call: TRBD1; v_call: TRBV7-2; cdr3_aa: CASSLAARGDTQYF; cdr3_nt: TGTGCCAGCAGCTTAGCGGCCAGGGGGGATACGCAGTATTTT
j_call: TRBJ2-7; d_call: TRBD1; v_call: TRBV9; cdr3_aa: CASSPRPGQGTPEQYF; cdr3_nt: TGTGCCAGCAGCCCCCGACCGGGACAGGGTACTCCGGAGCAGTACTTC